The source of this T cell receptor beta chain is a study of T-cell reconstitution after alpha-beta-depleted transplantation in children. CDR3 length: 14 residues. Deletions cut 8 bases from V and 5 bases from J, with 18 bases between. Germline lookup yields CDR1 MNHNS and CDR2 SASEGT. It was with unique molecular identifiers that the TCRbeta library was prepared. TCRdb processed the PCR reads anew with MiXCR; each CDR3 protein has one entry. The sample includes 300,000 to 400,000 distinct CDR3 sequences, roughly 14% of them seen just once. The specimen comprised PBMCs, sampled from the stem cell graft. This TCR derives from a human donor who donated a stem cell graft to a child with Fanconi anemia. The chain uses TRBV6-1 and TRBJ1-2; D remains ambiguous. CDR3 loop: CASGGPPGTYGYTF. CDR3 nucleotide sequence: TGTGCCAGCGGCGGGCCTCCAGGTACTTATGGCTACACCTTC.